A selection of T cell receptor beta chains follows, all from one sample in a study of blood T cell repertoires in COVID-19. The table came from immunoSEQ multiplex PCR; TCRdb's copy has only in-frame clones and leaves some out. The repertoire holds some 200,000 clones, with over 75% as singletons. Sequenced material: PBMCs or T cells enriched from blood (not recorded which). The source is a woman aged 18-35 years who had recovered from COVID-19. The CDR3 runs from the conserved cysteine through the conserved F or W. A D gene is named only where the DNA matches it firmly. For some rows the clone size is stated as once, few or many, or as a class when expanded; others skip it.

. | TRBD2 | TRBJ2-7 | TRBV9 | CASSVESLAGYYEQYF
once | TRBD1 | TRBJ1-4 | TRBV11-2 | CASSSRTGGVIGEKLFF
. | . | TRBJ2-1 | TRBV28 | CASSFELGSFSYNEQFF
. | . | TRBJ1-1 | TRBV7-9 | CASSFLGGRGTEAFF
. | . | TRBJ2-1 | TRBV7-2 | CASSLATFMEQFF
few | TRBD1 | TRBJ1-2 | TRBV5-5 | CASSLGTGALYGYTF
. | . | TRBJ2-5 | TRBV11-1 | CARARRETQYF
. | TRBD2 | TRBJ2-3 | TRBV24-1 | CATNRLAGRTDTQYF
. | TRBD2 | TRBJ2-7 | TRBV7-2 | CASSYLTSGVYEQYF
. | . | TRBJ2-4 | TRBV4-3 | CASSQDFRSSKNIQYF
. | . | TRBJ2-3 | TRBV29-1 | CSVDPGTDTQYF
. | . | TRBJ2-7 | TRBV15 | CATSTGHQYEQYF
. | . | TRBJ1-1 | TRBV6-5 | CASTQGAGAEAFF
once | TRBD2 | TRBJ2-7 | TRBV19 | CASSMAGGFSYEQYF
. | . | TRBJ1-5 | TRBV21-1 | CASSKELKHYRDDSNQPQHF
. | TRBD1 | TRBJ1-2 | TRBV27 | CASSPDRVNGYTF
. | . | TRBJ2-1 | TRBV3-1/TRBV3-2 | CASSQDSVAHNEQFF
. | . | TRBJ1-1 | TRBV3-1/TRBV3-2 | CASSPNGGRYTEAFF
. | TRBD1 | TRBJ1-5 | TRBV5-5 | CASSLGTGDGNQPQHF
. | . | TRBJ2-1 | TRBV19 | CASSTQTRAYNEQFF
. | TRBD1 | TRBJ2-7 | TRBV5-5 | CASNKGTGGTGEQYF
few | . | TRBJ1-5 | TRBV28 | CASSSGQFSNQPQHF